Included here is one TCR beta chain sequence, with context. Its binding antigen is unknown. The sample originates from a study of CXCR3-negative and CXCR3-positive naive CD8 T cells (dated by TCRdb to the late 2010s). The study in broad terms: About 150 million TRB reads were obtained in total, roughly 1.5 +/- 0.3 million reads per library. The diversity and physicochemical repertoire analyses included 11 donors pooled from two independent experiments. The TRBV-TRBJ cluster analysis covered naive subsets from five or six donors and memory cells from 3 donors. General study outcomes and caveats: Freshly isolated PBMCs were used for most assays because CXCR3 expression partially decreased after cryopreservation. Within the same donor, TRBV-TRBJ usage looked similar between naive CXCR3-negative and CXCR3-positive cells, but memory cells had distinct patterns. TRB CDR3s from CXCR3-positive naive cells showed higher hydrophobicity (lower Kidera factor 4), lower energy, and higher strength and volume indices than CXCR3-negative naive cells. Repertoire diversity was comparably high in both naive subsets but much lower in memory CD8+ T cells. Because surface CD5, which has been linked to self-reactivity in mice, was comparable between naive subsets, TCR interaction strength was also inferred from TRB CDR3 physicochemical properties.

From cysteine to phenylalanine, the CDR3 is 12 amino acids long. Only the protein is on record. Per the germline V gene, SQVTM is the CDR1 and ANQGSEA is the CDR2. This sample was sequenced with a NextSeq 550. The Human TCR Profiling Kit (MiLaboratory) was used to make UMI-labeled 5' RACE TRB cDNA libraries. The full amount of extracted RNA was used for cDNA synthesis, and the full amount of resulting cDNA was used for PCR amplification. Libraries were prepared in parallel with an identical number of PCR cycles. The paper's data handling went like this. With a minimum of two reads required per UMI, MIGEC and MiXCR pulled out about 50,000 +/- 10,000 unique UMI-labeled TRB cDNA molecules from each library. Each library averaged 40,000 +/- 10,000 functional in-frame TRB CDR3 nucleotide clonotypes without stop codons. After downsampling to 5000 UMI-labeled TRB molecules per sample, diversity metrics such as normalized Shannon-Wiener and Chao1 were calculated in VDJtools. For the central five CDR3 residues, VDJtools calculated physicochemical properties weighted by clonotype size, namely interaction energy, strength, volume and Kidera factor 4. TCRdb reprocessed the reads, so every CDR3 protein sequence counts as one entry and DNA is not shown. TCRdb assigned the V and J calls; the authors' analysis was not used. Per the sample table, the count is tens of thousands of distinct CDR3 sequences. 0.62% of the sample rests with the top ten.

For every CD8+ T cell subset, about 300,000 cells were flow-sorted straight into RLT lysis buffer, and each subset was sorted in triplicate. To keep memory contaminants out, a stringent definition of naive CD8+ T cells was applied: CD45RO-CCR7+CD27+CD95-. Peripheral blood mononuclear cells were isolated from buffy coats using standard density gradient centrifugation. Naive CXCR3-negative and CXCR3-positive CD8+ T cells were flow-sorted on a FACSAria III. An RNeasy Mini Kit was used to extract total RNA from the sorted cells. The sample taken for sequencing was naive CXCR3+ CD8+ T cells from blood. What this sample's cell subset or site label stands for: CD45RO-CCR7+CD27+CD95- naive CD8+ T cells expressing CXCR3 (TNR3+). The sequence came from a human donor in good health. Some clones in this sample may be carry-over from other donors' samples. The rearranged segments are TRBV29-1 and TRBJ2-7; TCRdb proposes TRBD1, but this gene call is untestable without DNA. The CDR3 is CSVEYRPYEQYF.